This T cell receptor (beta chain) was profiled in a study of blood T cell repertoires in COVID-19. The overall study: The United States, Italy and Spain provided the acute and convalescent COVID-19 samples. In each case, the material was cDNA or gDNA derived from T cells, B-cell-depleted T cells, or PBMCs.

Study processing details: From reference gene primer amplification, estimates of nucleated cell counts were derived. Data came from immunoSEQ multiplex PCR; TCRdb stores just in-frame clones and leaves some out. The V and J calls and clone size come from that table; D and trimming were worked out from the DNA. The sample consists of just under 100,000 clones, around 83% of them appearing once. The receptor's source is a woman aged 60-75 years in a cohort sampled during active or convalescent COVID-19. Sequencing input: peripheral blood.

The CDR3 loop reads CAISEWGEVNYGYTF. CDR3 in DNA: TGTGCCATCAGTGAGTGGGGGGAGGTTAACTATGGCTACACCTTC. J is TRBJ1-2 and V is TRBV10-3, with D possibly being TRBD1 (5 bases). CDR3 length: 15 amino acids. With 1 base removed from V and 1 base from J, the gap between germline ends came to 10 bases. In germline, CDR1 is ENHRY, CDR2 SYGVKD.